Below are 25 T cell receptor beta chains sequenced from a single sample in a study of T cells in Graves' hyperthyroidism and ophthalmopathy. Authors of the study amplified TCR beta CDR3 regions from RNA transcripts. A first-round RT-PCR of the TCR CDR3 used the HTBI primer set. From the multiplex PCR reads, TCRdb called clonotypes with MiXCR, one entry per CDR3 protein. This sample has more than 450,000 distinct CDR3 sequences, with approximately 15% found just once. Sequencing was carried out using blood. These TCRs come from a woman aged 40 to 55 with Graves' hyperthyroidism.

This clonotype appeared many times. This sequence joins TRBV27 and TRBJ2-3; TRBD2 matches 11 bases. V lost 0 bases and J lost 0; bases outside the gene matches: 5. Germline V gene sequence: CDR1 MNHEY, CDR2 SMNVEV (reference sequence). This CDR3 is built from 18 residues. CDR3 in amino acids: CASSLSARLAGSTDTQYF. CDR3 bases: TGTGCCAGCAGTTTATCGGCCAGACTAGCGGGGAGCACAGATACGCAGTATTTT.

This clonotype showed up many times. The chain recombines TRBV7-3 with TRBJ2-3, with 12 bases lining up with TRBD2. Germline V gene data show CDR1 as SGHTA and CDR2 as FQGTGA. J lost 6 bases, V lost 7 bases, and 8 bases had no gene match. The CDR3 extends over 15 amino acids. The CDR3 nucleotides are TGTGCCAGCAACCCTAGCGGGAGGGTCGGTGATACGCAGTATTTT. Translated, it gives CASNPSGRVGDTQYF.

This clonotype showed up many times. J is TRBJ1-3 and V is TRBV7-3; D unclear. Germline V gene lookup returns CDR1 SGHTA and CDR2 FQGTGA. The CDR3 totals 15 residues. V was cut by 3 bases and J by 0 bases, with 9 bases left in between. The CDR3 DNA reads TGTGCCAGCAGCTTCTGGGAAAACTCTGGAAACACCATATATTTT. Translation: CASSFWENSGNTIYF.

The table lists this clonotype with many counts. The chain links TRBV20-1 to TRBJ2-1; 10 positions match TRBD2. The CDR3 sequence is 18 residues long. Per germline, CDR1 DFQATT and CDR2 SNEGSKA (reference sequence). The V segment lost 4 bases and the J segment 7 bases; nucleotides outside the gene matches: 19. CDR3 protein: CSATTFASGRATSNEQFF. In nucleotides, the CDR3 is TGCAGTGCTACCACCTTTGCGAGCGGGAGGGCGACTTCTAATGAGCAGTTCTTC.

This clonotype appeared a few times. The gene calls are TRBV6-1 and TRBJ1-4; D is uncertain. Germline V gene lookup returns CDR1 MNHNS and CDR2 SASEGT. This CDR3 spans 14 amino acids. Trimming removed 6 bases at V and 0 bases at J, with 8 bases between. The CDR3 nucleotides are TGTGCCAGCAGAATCTCAGCAACTAATGAAAAACTGTTTTTT. Its translation is CASRISATNEKLFF.

This clonotype was seen many times. The chain employs TRBV12-3 or TRBV12-4 and TRBJ2-7; 11 positions agree with TRBD2. V dropped 3 bases and J dropped 5; count of bases not matched to a gene: 9. The CDR3 runs 16 residues. As DNA, the CDR3 is TGTGCCAGCAGTTTGACCCTAGCGGGAGGTAGGGACGAGCAGTACTTC. It translates to CASSLTLAGGRDEQYF.

The V gene is TRBV15, the J gene TRBJ1-2; a weak D match, TRBD1 (5 bases). The CDR3 runs to 14 residues. Trimming left V 1 base short and J 7 bases short, with 13 bases between. Germline CDR1 LNHNV, CDR2 YYDKDF (reference sequence). As DNA, the CDR3 is TGTGCCACCAGCAGAGGCGGAGGGGAAAGTGGCTACACCTTC. Encoded protein: CATSRGGGESGYTF.

This clonotype was seen many times. V is TRBV7-9 and J is TRBJ2-7; 11 nucleotides align to TRBD2. The CDR3 runs to 16 residues. Germline CDR1 is SEHNR and CDR2 is FQNEAQ (reference sequence). Germline trimming cut 4 bases from V and 2 bases from J; bases unmatched to any gene: 7. In nucleotides, the CDR3 is TGTGCCAGCAGCTCTCGCGGGACTAGCGGTACCTACGAGCAGTACTTC. Protein product: CASSSRGTSGTYEQYF.

With respect to this clonotype: The final CDR3 position lacks the conserved phenylalanine or tryptophan, pointing to a likely read error. CDR3 in amino acids: CASSQVGGSALYEQYL. The CDR3 region has the DNA TGTGCCAGCAGCCAAGTGGGGGGGTCCGCTCTCTACGAGCAGTACCTC. V gene TRBV3-1 combines with J gene TRBJ2-7, with 7 positions matching TRBD2. With V trimmed by 1 base and J by 3 bases, 9 bases remained unmatched. The CDR3 is made up of 16 amino acids. Germline CDR1 reads LGHDT; CDR2 reads YNNKEL (reference sequence).

Ten or more counts support this clonotype. The V call is TRBV5-5, the J call TRBJ2-1; TRBD1 matches at 7 bases. V was pared by 6 bases and J by 5 bases, with 11 bases of the junction left unmatched. Germline loops: CDR1 SGHKS, CDR2 YYEKEE (reference sequence). The CDR3 extends over 15 amino acids. The CDR3 is CASTSTGWRDNEQFF. The CDR3, as DNA: TGTGCCAGCACCTCGACAGGGTGGCGGGACAATGAGCAGTTCTTC.

The genes are TRBV6-1 and TRBJ1-1; the D gene is possibly TRBD1 (5 bases). V lost 10 bases, J lost 11 bases, and 23 bases lay in between. The CDR3 extends over 13 amino acids. CDR1 and CDR2 (germline): MNHNS, SASEGT. The CDR3 region has the DNA TGTGCCACTCTGCCACTGGGGGATTTTAGGGCTTTCTTT. It is translated as CATLPLGDFRAFF.

This clonotype has ten or more counts. The chain links TRBV7-2 to TRBJ2-7; maybe TRBD2 (7 bases). The CDR3 is 13 amino acids. With 3 bases removed from V and 6 bases from J, the gap between germline ends came to 12 bases. The germline CDR1 and CDR2 sequences are SGHTA and FQGNSA. Here the CDR3 reads CASSFPGGREQYF. The CDR3 nucleotides are TGTGCCAGCAGCTTCCCGGGGGGCCGCGAGCAGTACTTC.

The rearrangement links TRBV2 to TRBJ2-1; TRBD2 matches at 13 bases. Unmatched junction bases numbered 2, after V lost 6 bases and J lost 3 bases. Germline CDR1 and CDR2: SNHLY and FYNNEI. This CDR3 contains 15 residues. CDR3 DNA sequence: TGTGCCAGCAGAACTAGCGGGAGGGGCTACAATGAGCAGTTCTTC. This sequence encodes CASRTSGRGYNEQFF.

V and J are TRBV4-2 and TRBJ2-5, with 9 bases fitting TRBD2. The CDR3 has 13 amino acids. Germline V gene data show CDR1 as LGHNA and CDR2 as YNFKEQ. With V trimmed by 4 bases and J by 7 bases, 4 bases remained unmatched. The CDR3 DNA reads TGTGCCAGCAGCCCCGCGACTAGCGGGACCCAGTACTTC. Amino acids: CASSPATSGTQYF.

This clonotype was seen ten or more times. This chain uses TRBV7-2 with TRBJ2-7; perhaps TRBD1 as D (6 bases). V was pared by 1 base and J by 2 bases, with 12 bases between. The germline V gene has CDR1 SGHTA and CDR2 FQGNSA. The CDR3 is 15 amino acids. CDR3 sequence reads: CASSLVARGPYEQYF. The CDR3 coding sequence is TGTGCCAGCAGCTTAGTTGCCAGGGGTCCCTACGAGCAGTACTTC. The full variable domain, completed using reference TRBV7-2 and TRBJ2-7, is GAGVSQSPSNKVTEKGKDVELRCDPISGHTALYWYRQSLGQGLEFLIYFQGNSAPDKSGLPSDRFSAERTGGSVSTLTIQRTQQEDSAVYLCASSLVARGPYEQYFGPGTRLTVT.

There are many counts of this clonotype. The rearrangement uses TRBV11-2 and TRBJ1-3; TRBD1 is a possible D gene (5 bases). The CDR3 is made up of 16 amino acids. Deletions cut 5 bases from V and 1 base from J, with 15 bases between. Germline lookup yields CDR1 SGHAT and CDR2 FQNNGV. DNA for the CDR3: TGTGCCAGCAGCCCGATCGCAGGGAAGTCTGGAAACACCATATATTTT. This translates into CASSPIAGKSGNTIYF.

This clonotype was detected ten times or more. The chain combines TRBV6-2 or TRBV6-3 with TRBJ2-3, with D tentatively TRBD1 (6 bases). V was clipped by 6 bases and J by 0 bases, with 16 bases between them. CDR1 and CDR2 (germline): MNHEY, SVGEGT. This CDR3 contains 16 residues. The CDR3 DNA reads TGTGCCAGCAGAGTTCTAGGACAGTATAGCACAGATACGCAGTATTTT. This sequence encodes CASRVLGQYSTDTQYF.

V gene TRBV7-9 combines with J gene TRBJ2-7, with 9 bases identical to TRBD2. Unmatched junction bases numbered 5, after V lost 4 bases and J lost 4 bases. CDR1 and CDR2 (germline): SEHNR, FQNEAQ (reference sequence). This CDR3 spans 14 amino acids. CDR3 DNA sequence: TGTGCCAGCAGCTCCGAGACTAGCGGATACGAGCAGTACTTC. It codes for CASSSETSGYEQYF.

This clonotype was counted at least ten times. The rearrangement uses TRBV28 and TRBJ2-7; TRBD1 might be the D (6 bases). The CDR3 runs to 16 residues. V was clipped by 3 bases and J by 3 bases, with 18 bases between them. Germline V gene sequence: CDR1 MDHEN, CDR2 SYDVKM. In DNA, the CDR3 is TGTGCCAGCAGTTTTAAAGGGCTAGCAGGGGTCTACGAGCAGTACTTC. Translating gives CASSFKGLAGVYEQYF. Full variable domain (outside the CDR3, taken from reference TRBV28 and TRBJ2-7): DVKVTQSSRYLVKRTGEKVFLECVQDMDHENMFWYRQDPGLGLRLIYFSYDVKMKEKGDIPEGYSVSREKKERFSLILESASTNQTSMYLCASSFKGLAGVYEQYFGPGTRLTVT.

There are many counts of this clonotype. This chain links TRBV6-5 with TRBJ2-1, with 10 bases lining up with TRBD2. The trim removed 0 bases at V and 6 bases at J, leaving 5 bases unmatched. This CDR3 contains 16 residues. Germline lookup yields CDR1 MNHEY and CDR2 SVGAGI. This CDR3 is CASSYSIAGGGNEQFF. The CDR3 DNA is TGTGCCAGCAGTTACTCGATAGCGGGAGGTGGCAATGAGCAGTTCTTC.

The chain carries TRBV24-1 and TRBJ1-5, with D hard to call. V was pared by 4 bases and J by 3 bases, with 3 bases between. The CDR3 is 12 residues long. Looked up from germline, CDR1 is KGHDR and CDR2 is SFDVKD. The CDR3 sequence: CATSDFNQPQHF. The CDR3 bases are TGTGCCACCAGTGACTTCAATCAGCCCCAGCATTTT.

The gene calls are TRBV28 and TRBJ1-1; 7 bases line up with TRBD1. The germline V gene encodes CDR1 MDHEN and CDR2 SYDVKM. The trim removed 6 bases at V and 2 bases at J, leaving 3 bases unmatched. The CDR3 has 13 amino acids. The CDR3 reads CASSTGDNTEAFF. DNA of the CDR3: TGTGCCAGCAGCACAGGGGATAACACTGAAGCTTTCTTT.

This clonotype occurred many times. This chain uses TRBV10-3 with TRBJ2-1; D is uncertain. Trimming took off 0 bases at V and 9 bases at J, with 9 bases between the two ends. The germline V gene encodes CDR1 ENHRY and CDR2 SYGVKD. The CDR3 extends over 13 amino acids. The DNA for the CDR3 is TGTGCCATCAGTGAGTCACGGCGGTCTGAGCAGTTCTTC. Translating gives CAISESRRSEQFF.

The rearrangement joins TRBV10-3 to TRBJ2-1; 13 bases fit TRBD2. CDR3 length: 16 residues. Germline assignment: CDR1 ENHRY and CDR2 SYGVKD. The ends lost 4 bases at V and 5 bases at J; junction bases unmatched: 5. CDR3 sequence (DNA): TGTGCCATCAGTGGGTCGGGGACTAGCGGGAACAATGAGCAGTTCTTC. This gives the protein CAISGSGTSGNNEQFF.

The chain recombines TRBV6-1 with TRBJ1-4, with a possible D match to TRBD1 (5 bases). Trimming stripped 8 bases from V and 5 bases from J, with 12 bases between. The CDR3 is 13 residues long. Germline assignment: CDR1 MNHNS and CDR2 SASEGT. CDR3 residues: CASGPTANEKLFF. Written as DNA, the CDR3 is TGTGCCAGCGGCCCGACAGCGAATGAAAAACTGTTTTTT.